This TCR beta chain was recovered during a study of blood T cell repertoires in COVID-19 (TCRdb year 2020). In terms of the full investigation: The collaborator samples originated in the United States, Italy and Spain and spanned the acute and convalescent phases of COVID-19. The material from the prospective study consisted of cDNA or gDNA derived from T cells, B-cell-depleted T cells, or PBMCs. Subjects who had been exposed to COVID-19, were actively infected with it, or had recovered from it provided the deeply sampled blood TCRbeta repertoires that made up the dataset. The repertoires were released in a freely available public database intended as a resource for research on the immune response to SARS-CoV-2. Samples came from the ongoing ImmuneRACE study (first 160 participants) plus 1,254 subjects from 6 global collaborators. Sample metadata almost always included a de-identified subject ID, COVID-19 status, age in years and sex. Where available, HLA class I and class II types were obtained from metadata supplied by the sample provider rather than from assay-based typing.

The research as a whole found: The quantity of clinical and demographic metadata differed by source and by participant and was supplied without curation.

Participants in the prospective study were enrolled through a virtual design, were aged about 18 to 90 years, and lived in approximately 25 United States geographic areas. In the prospective study, cohorts were assigned on the basis of participant-reported clinical history obtained from a screening survey and a study questionnaire. Mobile phlebotomists in the prospective study collected whole blood, serum and a nasopharyngeal or oropharyngeal swab from every participant. Prospective study participants could optionally give additional blood draws and questionnaires over an approximately 2-month period. Before DNA extraction, blood samples from the prospective study were shipped at room temperature or frozen. TCRbeta CDR3 regions were amplified from genomic DNA by means of the immunoSEQ Assay, a bias-controlled multiplex PCR. The original methods were these. Within the assay, amplification of reference gene primers was used to estimate how many nucleated cells each sample contained. To quantify the absolute abundance of each unique TCRbeta CDR3 rearrangement, sequence reads were collapsed and filtered. For each sample, productive Simpson clonality was calculated by taking the square root of Simpson's diversity index across productive rearrangements. In its TCRdb copy, this immuneACCESS table keeps in-frame sequences only and misses some clones. Where compared with another copy, unresolved V genes explain less than half of these, and the others have no known cause. D and trimming come from the DNA, and the V and J calls and clone size come from that table. Recorded for this sample are 250,000 or so clones; over 80% of them occurred a single time. Clones ranked in the top ten supply 1.2% of the sample.

This clone was picked up one time. This clone's antigen is unknown. The record has no base qualities; no much larger clone is one base away. From its cysteine to its phenylalanine, the CDR3 spans 15 amino acids. Only the CDR3 portion is preserved as DNA: 45 bases, with reading frame beginning at the first base. V lost 6 bases and J lost 2 bases; the stretch between them is 16 bases long. CDR1 and CDR2 are drawn from the germline V gene: SNHLY, FYNNEI. The clonotype originates from a human donor in a cohort exposed to, infected with or recovered from COVID-19 (not recorded which). The donor label of this sample is uncertain. The chain is made from TRBV2 and TRBJ1-2; tentative D gene TRBD1, with 6 bases matching. Sequenced sample: PBMCs or T cells enriched from blood (not recorded which). The sequenced DNA: TGTGCCAGCAGCACCTTGTTACAGGGAAACTATGGCTACACCTTC. Translated, it reads CASSTLLQGNYGYTF.